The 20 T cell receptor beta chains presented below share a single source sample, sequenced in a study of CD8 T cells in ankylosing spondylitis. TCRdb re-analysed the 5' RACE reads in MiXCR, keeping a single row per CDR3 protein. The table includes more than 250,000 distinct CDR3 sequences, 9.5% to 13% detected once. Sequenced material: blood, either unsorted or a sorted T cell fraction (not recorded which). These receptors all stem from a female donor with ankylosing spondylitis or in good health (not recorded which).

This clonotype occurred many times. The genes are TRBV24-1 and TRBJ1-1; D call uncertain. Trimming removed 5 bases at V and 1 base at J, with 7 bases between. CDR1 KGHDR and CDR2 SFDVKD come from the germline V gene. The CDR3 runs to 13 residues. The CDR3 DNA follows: TGTGCCACCAGTGGATTGGGGAACACTGAAGCTTTCTTT. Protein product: CATSGLGNTEAFF.

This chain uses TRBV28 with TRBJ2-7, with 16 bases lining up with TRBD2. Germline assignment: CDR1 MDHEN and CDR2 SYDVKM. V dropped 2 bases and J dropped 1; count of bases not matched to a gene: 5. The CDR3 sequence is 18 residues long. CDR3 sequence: CASSLHGTSGRGSYEQYF. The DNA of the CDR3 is TGTGCCAGCAGTTTACACGGGACTAGCGGGAGGGGGTCCTACGAGCAGTACTTC.

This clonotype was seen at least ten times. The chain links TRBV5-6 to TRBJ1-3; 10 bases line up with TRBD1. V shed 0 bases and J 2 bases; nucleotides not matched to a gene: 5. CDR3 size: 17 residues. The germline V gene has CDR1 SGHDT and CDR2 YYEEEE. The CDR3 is CASSLGDRGLPGNTIYF. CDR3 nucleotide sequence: TGTGCCAGCAGCTTGGGGGACAGGGGCCTCCCTGGAAACACCATATATTTT.

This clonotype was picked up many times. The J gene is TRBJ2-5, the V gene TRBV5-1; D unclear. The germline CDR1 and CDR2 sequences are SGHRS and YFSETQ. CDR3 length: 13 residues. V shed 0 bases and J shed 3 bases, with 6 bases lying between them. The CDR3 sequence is CASSLVGKETQYF. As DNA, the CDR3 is TGCGCCAGCAGCTTGGTAGGGAAAGAGACCCAGTACTTC.

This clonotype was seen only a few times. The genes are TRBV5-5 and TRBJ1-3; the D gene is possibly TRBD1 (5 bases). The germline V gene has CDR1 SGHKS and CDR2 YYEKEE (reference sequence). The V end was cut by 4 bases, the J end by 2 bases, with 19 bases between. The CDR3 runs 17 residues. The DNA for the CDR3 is TGTGCCAGCAGCATATTGGAGGGGAATTGGCCTGGAAACACCATATATTTT. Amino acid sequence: CASSILEGNWPGNTIYF.

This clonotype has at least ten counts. CDR3 coding DNA: TGTGCCAGCAGCCAAGAAGTCGGACAGGTCTATGGCTACACCTTC. Protein sequence: CASSQEVGQVYGYTF. The chain joins TRBV4-2 to TRBJ1-2; 7 bases agree with TRBD1. The V and J ends lost 0 bases and 4 bases, in that order; junction bases with no gene match: 5. The CDR3 contains 15 residues. CDR1 LGHNA and CDR2 YNFKEQ come from the germline V gene.

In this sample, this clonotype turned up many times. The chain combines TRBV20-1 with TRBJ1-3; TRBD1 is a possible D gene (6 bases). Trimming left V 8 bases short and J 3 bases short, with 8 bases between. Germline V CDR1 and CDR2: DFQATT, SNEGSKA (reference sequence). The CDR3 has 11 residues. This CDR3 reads CSIRGGNTIYF. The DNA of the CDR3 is TGCAGTATCAGGGGTGGAAACACCATATATTTT.

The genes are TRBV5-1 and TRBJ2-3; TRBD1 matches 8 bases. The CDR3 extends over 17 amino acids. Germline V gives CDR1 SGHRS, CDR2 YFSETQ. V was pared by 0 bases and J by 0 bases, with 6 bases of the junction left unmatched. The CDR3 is CASSLAGTGTSTDTQYF. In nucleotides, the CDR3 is TGCGCCAGCAGCTTGGCCGGGACAGGTACTAGCACAGATACGCAGTATTTT.

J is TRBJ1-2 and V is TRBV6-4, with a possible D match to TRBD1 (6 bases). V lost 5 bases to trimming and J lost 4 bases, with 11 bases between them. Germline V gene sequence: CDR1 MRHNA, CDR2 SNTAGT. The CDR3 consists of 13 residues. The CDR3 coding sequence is TGTGCCAGCAGTCCAGGGGCTTTCTATGGCTACACCTTC. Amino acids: CASSPGAFYGYTF.

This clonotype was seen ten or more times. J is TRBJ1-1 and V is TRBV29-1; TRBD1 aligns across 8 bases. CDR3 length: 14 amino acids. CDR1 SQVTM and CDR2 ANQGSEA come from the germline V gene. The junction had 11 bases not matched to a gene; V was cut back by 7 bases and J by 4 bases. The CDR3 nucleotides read TGCAGCGCCGGACACAGGGGGTTGGGCACTGAAGCTTTCTTT. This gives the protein CSAGHRGLGTEAFF.

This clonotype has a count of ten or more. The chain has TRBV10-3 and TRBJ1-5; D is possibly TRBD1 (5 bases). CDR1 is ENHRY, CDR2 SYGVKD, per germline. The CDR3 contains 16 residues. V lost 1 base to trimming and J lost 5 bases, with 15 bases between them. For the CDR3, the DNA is TGTGCCATCAGTGAGTTTTGGGGGGGGATAGATCAGCCCCAGCATTTT. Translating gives CAISEFWGGIDQPQHF.

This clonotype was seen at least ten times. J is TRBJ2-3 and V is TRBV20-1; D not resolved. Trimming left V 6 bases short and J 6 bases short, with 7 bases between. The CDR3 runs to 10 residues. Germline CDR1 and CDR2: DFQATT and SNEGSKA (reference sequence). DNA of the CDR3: TGCAGTGCCCATACGGATACGCAGTATTTT. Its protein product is CSAHTDTQYF.

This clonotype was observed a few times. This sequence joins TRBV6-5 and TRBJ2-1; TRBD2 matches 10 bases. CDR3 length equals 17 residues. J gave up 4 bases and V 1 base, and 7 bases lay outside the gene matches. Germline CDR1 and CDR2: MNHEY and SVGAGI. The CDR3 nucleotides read TGTGCCAGCAGTTACTGGCCCACTAGCGGGGTTTACAATGAGCAGTTCTTC. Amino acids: CASSYWPTSGVYNEQFF.

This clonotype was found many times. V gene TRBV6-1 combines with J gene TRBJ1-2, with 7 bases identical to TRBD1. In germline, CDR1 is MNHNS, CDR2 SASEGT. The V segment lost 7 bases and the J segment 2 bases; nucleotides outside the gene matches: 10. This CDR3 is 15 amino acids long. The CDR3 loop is CASTRTGRENYGYTF. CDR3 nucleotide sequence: TGTGCCAGCACCAGGACAGGCAGAGAAAACTATGGCTACACCTTC.

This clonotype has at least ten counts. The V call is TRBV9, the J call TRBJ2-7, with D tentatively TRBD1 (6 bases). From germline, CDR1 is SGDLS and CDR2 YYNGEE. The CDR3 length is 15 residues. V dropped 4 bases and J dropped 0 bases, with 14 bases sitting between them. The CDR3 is CASSFGDTLSYEQYF. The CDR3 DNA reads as TGTGCCAGCAGCTTTGGGGACACCCTCTCCTACGAGCAGTACTTC. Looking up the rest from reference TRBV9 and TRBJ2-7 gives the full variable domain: DSGVTQTPKHLITATGQRVTLRCSPRSGDLSVYWYQQSLDQGLQFLIQYYNGEERAKGNILERFSAQQFPDLHSELNLSSLELGDSALYFCASSFGDTLSYEQYFGPGTRLTVT.

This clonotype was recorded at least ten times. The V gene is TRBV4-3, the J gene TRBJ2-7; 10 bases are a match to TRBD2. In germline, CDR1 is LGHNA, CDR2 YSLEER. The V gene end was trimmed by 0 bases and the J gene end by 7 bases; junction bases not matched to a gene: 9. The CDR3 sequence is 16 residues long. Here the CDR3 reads CASSQDLAGGLGEQYF. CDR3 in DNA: TGCGCCAGCAGCCAAGATTTAGCGGGAGGTCTGGGAGAGCAGTACTTC.

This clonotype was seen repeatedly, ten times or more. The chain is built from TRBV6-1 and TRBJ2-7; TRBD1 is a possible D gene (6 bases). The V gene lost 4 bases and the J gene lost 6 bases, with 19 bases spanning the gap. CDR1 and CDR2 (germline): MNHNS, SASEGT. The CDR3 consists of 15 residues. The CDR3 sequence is CASSAQGGVASEQYF. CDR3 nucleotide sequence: TGTGCCAGCAGTGCGCAAGGGGGTGTGGCGTCCGAGCAGTACTTC.

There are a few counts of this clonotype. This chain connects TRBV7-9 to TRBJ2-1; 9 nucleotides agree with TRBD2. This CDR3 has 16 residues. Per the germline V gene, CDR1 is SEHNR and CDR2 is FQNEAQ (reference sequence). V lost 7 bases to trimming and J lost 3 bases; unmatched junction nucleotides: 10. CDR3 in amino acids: CASTGGGRAFYNEQFF. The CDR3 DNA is TGTGCCAGCACGGGAGGCGGGAGGGCCTTCTACAATGAGCAGTTCTTC.

The CDR3 spells CASSQTGSRGTYNEQFF. Here the CDR3 DNA reads TGCGCCAGCAGCCAGACAGGGTCTAGGGGCACCTACAATGAGCAGTTCTTC. V and J are TRBV4-3 and TRBJ2-1; 7 nucleotides match TRBD1. The CDR3 consists of 17 residues. The germline V gene encodes CDR1 LGHNA and CDR2 YSLEER. V lost 3 bases to trimming and J lost 2 bases; unmatched junction nucleotides: 10.

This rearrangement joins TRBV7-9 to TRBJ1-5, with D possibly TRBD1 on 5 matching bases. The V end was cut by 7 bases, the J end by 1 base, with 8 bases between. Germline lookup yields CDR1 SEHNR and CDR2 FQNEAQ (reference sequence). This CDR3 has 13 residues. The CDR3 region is CASTWGSNQPQHF. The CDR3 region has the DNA TGTGCCAGCACCTGGGGGAGCAATCAGCCCCAGCATTTT. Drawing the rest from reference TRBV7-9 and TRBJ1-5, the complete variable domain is DTGVSQNPRHKITKRGQNVTFRCDPISEHNRLYWYRQTLGQGPEFLTYFQNEAQLEKSRLLSDRFSAERPKGSFSTLEIQRTEQGDSAMYLCASTWGSNQPQHFGDGTRLSIL.